Shown below are 10 T cell receptor beta chains from a single sample sequenced in a study of CXCR3-negative and CXCR3-positive naive CD8 T cells. Libraries were UMI-labeled 5' RACE TRB cDNA. TCRdb reanalyzed the 5' RACE reads, giving one entry per CDR3 protein sequence and no DNA. Recorded for this sample: 92,000 or so distinct CDR3 sequences. Sequencing used naive CXCR3- CD8+ T cells from blood. Subset noted: CD45RO-CCR7+CD27+CD95- naive CD8+ T cells lacking CXCR3 (TNR3-). All receptors derive from a human donor in good health. Some clones in this sample may be carry-over from other donors' samples.

V and J are TRBV7-2 and TRBJ2-7. CDR3 size: 12 residues. CDR1 and CDR2 from the germline V gene are SGHTA and FQGNSA. CDR3 amino acids: CASSSSFHEQYF.

The chain recombines TRBV21-1 with TRBJ1-5; TCRdb reports TRBD1, a call that lacks DNA to check it against. TRBV21-1 is a pseudogene locus. This CDR3 comprises 16 residues. The CDR3: CASSQLWGQGEQPQHF.

J is TRBJ2-7 and V is TRBV12-3 or TRBV12-4. This CDR3 has 13 residues. CDR3 region: CASSLQQTYEQYF.

The chain employs TRBV5-1 and TRBJ1-1; TCRdb's D gene call, TRBD1, goes unchecked for lack of DNA. The CDR3 covers 14 residues. Germline CDR1 reads SGHRS; CDR2 reads YFSETQ. The CDR3 reads CASSLGQGYTEAFF.

The gene calls are TRBV7-7 and TRBJ2-1; TCRdb lists TRBD1, though no DNA is available to test this call. Per germline, CDR1 SSHAT and CDR2 FNYEAQ (reference sequence). CDR3 length: 13 residues. CDR3 amino acids: CASSPDRDNEQFF.

The chain carries TRBV6-5 and TRBJ2-2. This CDR3 contains 13 residues. Germline values: CDR1 MNHEY, CDR2 SVGAGI. The CDR3 region is CATRTSNTGELFF.

CDR3 in amino acids: CASTGGAGGNIQYF. The chain is built from TRBV27 and TRBJ2-4; TCRdb proposes TRBD2, but this gene call is untestable without DNA. The CDR3 is 14 amino acids. Germline CDR1 reads MNHEY; CDR2 reads SMNVEV (reference sequence).

The V call is TRBV12-3 or TRBV12-4, the J call TRBJ2-1; TCRdb proposes TRBD1, but this gene call is untestable without DNA. CDR3 length: 18 residues. The CDR3 spells CASSLVLYDRRLGDEHFF.

V gene TRBV29-1 combines with J gene TRBJ2-7; TCRdb lists TRBD2, though no DNA is available to test this call. CDR3 size: 13 residues. Germline loops: CDR1 SQVTM, CDR2 ANQGSEA. The CDR3 protein is CSVELAEAYEQYF.

This chain joins TRBV28 and TRBJ1-5. This CDR3 is built from 14 residues. In germline, CDR1 is MDHEN, CDR2 SYDVKM. The CDR3 sequence is CASKVQHSNQPQHF.